These 31 T cell receptor beta chains were sequenced from one sample in a study of blood T cell repertoires in COVID-19. Profiling relied on immunoSEQ multiplex PCR, and the TCRdb table lists in-frame clones only, not all of them. The table shows 250,000 to 300,000 clones, with about 90% occurring only once. Sequencing was performed on PBMCs or T cells enriched from blood (not recorded which). The receptors were sampled from a human donor in a cohort exposed to, infected with or recovered from COVID-19 (not recorded which). The donor label of this sample is uncertain.

This clone occurred once. V usage is TRBV30 and J usage is TRBJ1-4; D is perhaps TRBD1 (5 bases). From germline, CDR1 is GTSNPN and CDR2 SVGIG (reference sequence). CDR3 length equals 14 residues. The germline V and J ends were trimmed by 0 bases and 4 bases, with 9 bases remaining between them. The CDR3 reads CAWSVDSNNEKLFF. The CDR3 bases are TGTGCCTGGAGTGTAGACAGTAATAATGAAAAACTGTTTTTT.

This chain joins TRBV7-3 and TRBJ1-5; D gene unclear. V was pared by 1 base and J by 5 bases, with 6 bases between. This CDR3 is 13 amino acids long. CDR1 SGHTA and CDR2 FQGTGA come from the germline V gene. The CDR3 loop is CASSLNPDQPQHF. CDR3 nucleotide sequence: TGTGCCAGCAGCTTAAATCCAGATCAGCCCCAGCATTTT.

The rearrangement links TRBV18 to TRBJ2-1; a weak D match, TRBD2 (7 bases). Germline CDR1 reads KGHSH; CDR2 reads LQKENI. The CDR3 length is 17 residues. V was clipped by 5 bases and J by 7 bases, with 24 bases between them. The CDR3 DNA reads TGTGCCAGCTCAGCCCTGGGCGGGGGTCAAACAGGGAATGAGCAGTTCTTC. Amino acid sequence: CASSALGGGQTGNEQFF.

The chain is built from TRBV19 and TRBJ2-2; D perhaps matches TRBD2 (6 bases). V shed 3 bases and J shed 2 bases, with 13 bases lying between them. The CDR3 has 16 amino acids. From germline, CDR1 is LNHDA and CDR2 SQIVND (reference sequence). This chain's CDR3 is CASSMGGLHNTGELFF. In DNA, the CDR3 is TGTGCCAGTAGTATGGGGGGACTCCATAACACCGGGGAGCTGTTTTTT.

The chain employs TRBV7-3 and TRBJ2-1; D possibly corresponds to TRBD1 (5 bases). V gave up 5 bases and J gave up 3 bases, with 8 bases separating them. There are 13 residues in the CDR3. The germline V gene has CDR1 SGHTA and CDR2 FQGTGA. The CDR3 loop is CASSPGHYNEQFF. Written as DNA, the CDR3 is TGTGCCAGCAGCCCCGGACACTACAATGAGCAGTTCTTC.

This clone has only one observation. The chain links TRBV5-1 to TRBJ2-6, with a possible D match to TRBD1 (5 bases). The CDR3 sequence is 14 residues long. CDR1 is SGHRS and CDR2 is YFSETQ in the germline V gene. The V and J ends lost 4 bases and 2 bases respectively, with 7 bases between them. CDR3 DNA: TGCGCCAGCAGCGCGACAGCTGGGGCCAACGTCCTGACTTTC. Translated: CASSATAGANVLTF.

The V call is TRBV7-8, the J call TRBJ1-5, with D hard to call. The ends were cut back, 0 bases at V and 4 bases at J, with 13 bases in the middle. This CDR3 has 16 amino acids. CDR1 is SGHVS, CDR2 FQNEAQ, per germline. The CDR3 region is CASSLARLSYNQPQHF. The CDR3 nucleotides are TGTGCCAGCAGCTTAGCGCGGTTGAGCTATAATCAGCCCCAGCATTTT.

This clone was recorded once. Mismatch with germline at one junction end may stem from a read error. V gene TRBV19 combines with J gene TRBJ2-7; either TRBD1 or TRBD2 may supply D (6 bases each). The CDR3 extends over 13 amino acids. Germline V CDR1 and CDR2: LNHDA, SQIVND (reference sequence). Written as DNA, the CDR3 is TGTGCCAGTAGCATAGGAGGGGGCTACGAGCAGTACTTC. Translated: CASSIGGGYEQYF.

The rearrangement links TRBV9 to TRBJ1-1; TRBD1 matches 10 bases. Trimming removed 4 bases from V and 5 bases from J; junction bases left unmatched: 8. The length of the CDR3 is 15 residues. The germline V gene encodes CDR1 SGDLS and CDR2 YYNGEE. The CDR3 DNA reads TGTGCCAGCAGCCCCTCGACAGGGGGCGCGACTGAAGCTTTCTTT. Its protein is CASSPSTGGATEAFF.

This chain connects TRBV27 to TRBJ1-1; a weak D match, TRBD1 (5 bases). The germline V and J ends were trimmed by 5 bases and 1 base, with 11 bases remaining between them. Per the germline V gene, CDR1 is MNHEY and CDR2 is SMNVEV (reference sequence). The CDR3 extends over 14 amino acids. Here the CDR3 reads CASSAGRRNTEAFF. The CDR3 nucleotides read TGTGCCAGCAGTGCGGGACGGAGGAACACTGAAGCTTTCTTT.

V usage is TRBV5-6 and J usage is TRBJ2-1; 12 positions agree with TRBD2. CDR3 length: 16 residues. V lost 0 bases to trimming and J lost 12 bases; unmatched junction nucleotides: 10. CDR1 and CDR2 from the germline V gene are SGHDT and YYEEEE. The CDR3 DNA is TGTGCCAGCAGCTTGGAGGCCCTAGCGGGGGGGCTGCCGCAGTTCTTC. Translating it yields CASSLEALAGGLPQFF.

This chain connects TRBV4-3 to TRBJ1-5; perhaps TRBD1 as D (5 bases). This CDR3 is built from 15 residues. V lost 2 bases and J 0 bases, leaving 8 bases between the germline ends. Germline values: CDR1 LGHNA, CDR2 YSLEER. The CDR3 here is CASSQNRYSNQPQHF. DNA of the CDR3: TGCGCCAGCAGCCAAAACAGGTATAGCAATCAGCCCCAGCATTTT.

The chain has TRBV19 and TRBJ2-7; D ambiguous. This CDR3 has 13 residues. Germline assignment: CDR1 LNHDA and CDR2 SQIVND (reference sequence). V lost 3 bases and J 0 bases, leaving 6 bases between the germline ends. This CDR3 is CASSIPGSYEQYF. In DNA, the CDR3 is TGTGCCAGTAGTATTCCGGGCTCCTACGAGCAGTACTTC.

This chain links TRBV12-3 or TRBV12-4 with TRBJ1-1; D is possibly TRBD1 (5 bases). V was clipped by 6 bases and J by 1 base, with 9 bases between them. CDR3 length: 13 amino acids. CDR3 coding DNA: TGTGCCAGCAGACAAAGGGGGAACACTGAAGCTTTCTTT. It yields the protein CASRQRGNTEAFF.

This chain connects TRBV7-8 to TRBJ2-5; 8 nucleotides line up with TRBD2. The V gene's germline CDR1 is SGHVS and CDR2 FQNEAQ. Trimming cost V 5 bases and J 5 bases; bases outside gene matches: 13. The CDR3 contains 16 residues. CDR3 loop: CASSLWGAGVGETQYF. DNA for the CDR3: TGTGCCAGCAGCCTATGGGGAGCGGGGGTAGGGGAGACCCAGTACTTC. Full variable domain (missing parts from reference TRBV7-8 and TRBJ2-5): GAGVSQSPRYKVAKRGQDVALRCDPISGHVSLFWYQQALGQGPEFLTYFQNEAQLDKSGLPSDRFFAERPEGSVSTLKIQRTQQEDSAVYLCASSLWGAGVGETQYFGPGTRLLVL.

CDR3 amino acids: CASSYSLRDTFYEQYF. CDR3 coding DNA: TGTGCCAGCAGTTACTCCCTCCGGGACACCTTCTACGAGCAGTACTTC. The J gene is TRBJ2-7, the V gene TRBV6-2 or TRBV6-3, with a possible D match to TRBD1 (6 bases). Germline lookup yields CDR1 MNHEY and CDR2 SVGEGT. The CDR3 sequence is 16 residues long. V was shortened by 0 bases and J by 3 bases, with 15 bases between the two germline ends.

The chain employs TRBV5-6 and TRBJ2-1; D may be TRBD1 (5 bases). The V gene's germline CDR1 is SGHDT and CDR2 YYEEEE. Between the trimmed V and J ends, which lost 2 bases and 4 bases, there was a span of 7 bases. The CDR3 contains 13 residues. For the CDR3, the DNA is TGTGCCAGCAGCTTAGACAGATACAATGAGCAGTTCTTC. It is translated as CASSLDRYNEQFF.

This chain joins TRBV7-2 and TRBJ1-3; D is perhaps TRBD1 (5 bases). Germline V gene data show CDR1 as SGHTA and CDR2 as FQGNSA. The CDR3 totals 15 residues. The V end lost 5 bases, the J end lost 4 bases, and 15 bases lay between the germline ends. Here the CDR3 DNA reads TGTGCCAGCAGCGCAGACCCAGGGAGGGGAAACACCATATATTTT. It codes for CASSADPGRGNTIYF.

This clone was picked up one time. This chain's CDR3 is CASSLGQGGLGYEQYF. Written as DNA, the CDR3 is TGTGCCAGCAGCTTAGGCCAGGGGGGATTGGGTTACGAGCAGTACTTC. The rearrangement joins TRBV7-9 to TRBJ2-7, with D tentatively TRBD1 (7 bases). Trimming removed 1 base from V and 4 bases from J, with 17 bases in between. Germline V CDR1 and CDR2: SEHNR, FQNEAQ (reference sequence). The CDR3 is 16 amino acids.

This clone was detected ten times or more. The J gene is TRBJ1-6, the V gene TRBV9; no reliable D call. Trimming pared 4 bases from V and 8 bases from J, leaving 13 bases between. The V gene's germline CDR1 is SGDLS and CDR2 YYNGEE. CDR3 length: 14 residues. CDR3 bases: TGTGCCAGCAGCACAGCCAGCTGGGATTCACCCCTCCACTTT. It is translated as CASSTASWDSPLHF.

This sequence joins TRBV30 and TRBJ2-1, with 7 bases that match TRBD1. V shed 2 bases, J shed 9 bases, and the junction held 4 bases outside the gene matches. Germline V CDR1 and CDR2: GTSNPN, SVGIG (reference sequence). The length of the CDR3 is 12 residues. The CDR3 region has the DNA TGTGCCTGGAGTATACAGGGGCCTGAGCAGTTCTTC. This translates into CAWSIQGPEQFF.

The chain recombines TRBV4-2 with TRBJ1-6; weak D call: TRBD1 (5 bases). With 0 bases removed from V and 0 bases from J, the gap between germline ends came to 9 bases. Germline V gives CDR1 LGHNA, CDR2 YNFKEQ. The CDR3 covers 17 residues. The CDR3 reads CASSQEYRSSYNSPLHF. The CDR3 DNA follows: TGTGCCAGCAGCCAAGAATACAGGAGCTCCTATAATTCACCCCTCCACTTT.

The CDR3 loop is CASGSLMNTEAFF. The CDR3, as DNA: TGTGCCAGCGGGAGCCTCATGAACACTGAAGCTTTCTTT. The chain recombines TRBV5-5 with TRBJ1-1; unclear D gene. Germline V CDR1 and CDR2: SGHKS, YYEKEE (reference sequence). With 7 bases removed from V and 0 bases from J, the gap between germline ends came to 10 bases. CDR3 length equals 13 residues. Based on the CDR3 plus reference TRBV5-5 and TRBJ1-1, the full variable domain is DAGVTQSPTHLIKTRGQQVTLRCSPISGHKSVSWYQQVLGQGPQFIFQYYEKEERGRGNFPDRFSARQFPNYSSELNVNALLLGDSALYLCASGSLMNTEAFFGQGTRLTVV.

This clone occurred a few times. V is TRBV12-3 or TRBV12-4 and J is TRBJ2-7; maybe TRBD2 (5 bases). The CDR3 has 13 residues. Trimming cost V 4 bases and J 3 bases, with 10 bases left between them. The CDR3: CASSYGILYEQYF. CDR3 bases: TGTGCCAGCAGTTACGGGATCCTCTACGAGCAGTACTTC.

This chain joins TRBV12-5 and TRBJ1-5; TRBD1 is a possible D gene (6 bases). Trimming took 0 bases from V and 4 from J, leaving 13 bases between them. This CDR3 spans 16 amino acids. Germline V gives CDR1 LGHNT, CDR2 FRNRAP. This chain's CDR3 is CASGLVLRGRNQPQHF. CDR3 DNA sequence: TGTGCTAGTGGTTTGGTACTGAGGGGGAGAAATCAGCCCCAGCATTTT.

Here the CDR3 DNA reads TGTGCCAGCAGCTCAGGCCTCCGCGGGGGGGCGGGAGATACGCAGTATTTT. Translated, it gives CASSSGLRGGAGDTQYF. The rearrangement joins TRBV7-2 to TRBJ2-3; 9 positions agree with TRBD2. V shed 4 bases, J shed 5 bases, and the junction held 13 bases outside the gene matches. From germline, CDR1 is SGHTA and CDR2 FQGNSA. The CDR3 totals 17 residues.

The rearrangement links TRBV2 to TRBJ1-2; D possibly corresponds to TRBD1 (6 bases). Trimming stripped 6 bases from V and 5 bases from J, with 13 bases between. The germline V gene encodes CDR1 SNHLY and CDR2 FYNNEI. CDR3 length: 13 amino acids. CDR3 nucleotide sequence: TGTGCCAGCAGAAAGGGACACCCTTATGGCTACACCTTC. Its translation: CASRKGHPYGYTF.

V and J are TRBV12-5 and TRBJ1-1; possible D gene TRBD1, 6 bases. The CDR3 runs to 15 residues. Trimming cost V 5 bases and J 3 bases, with 16 bases left between them. Germline V gene sequence: CDR1 LGHNT, CDR2 FRNRAP. CDR3 residues: CASGADSRLHTEAFF. CDR3 bases: TGTGCTAGTGGTGCGGACAGCCGGCTTCACACTGAAGCTTTCTTT.

The rearrangement joins TRBV29-1 to TRBJ1-5; maybe TRBD1 (6 bases). CDR3 size: 13 residues. Trimming left V 5 bases short and J 4 bases short, with 12 bases between. CDR1 is SQVTM and CDR2 is ANQGSEA in the germline V gene. CDR3 amino acids: CSVWSGENQPQHF. DNA for the CDR3: TGCAGCGTTTGGTCAGGGGAAAATCAGCCCCAGCATTTT.

V and J are TRBV7-3 and TRBJ2-2; D is uncertain. The CDR3 sequence is 14 residues long. Germline assignment: CDR1 SGHTA and CDR2 FQGTGA. The V end lost 5 bases, the J end lost 1 base, and 8 bases lay between the germline ends. The CDR3 nucleotides are TGTGCCAGCAGCCCCCAGGTGAACACCGGGGAGCTGTTTTTT. Amino acid sequence: CASSPQVNTGELFF.

In its sample, this clone was seen once. The chain couples TRBV7-9 to TRBJ1-4; no clear D gene. This CDR3 region has 19 residues. V was shortened by 7 bases and J by 1 base, with 25 bases between the two germline ends. Looked up from germline, CDR1 is SEHNR and CDR2 is FQNEAQ (reference sequence). Here the CDR3 DNA reads TGTGCCAGCACCCTAGAGAGCCCACCGGTCCCACAAACTAATGAAAAACTGTTTTTT. Amino acids: CASTLESPPVPQTNEKLFF. Combining the CDR3 with reference TRBV7-9 and TRBJ1-4 gives the whole variable domain DTGVSQNPRHKITKRGQNVTFRCDPISEHNRLYWYRQTLGQGPEFLTYFQNEAQLEKSRLLSDRFSAERPKGSFSTLEIQRTEQGDSAMYLCASTLESPPVPQTNEKLFFGSGTQLSVL.